This T cell receptor (beta chain) came from a study of T cell changes during pregnancy in multiple sclerosis. The table lists this clone with a few counts. Assay: immunoSEQ multiplex PCR; the TCRdb copy retains only in-frame clones and omits some. The sample yields over 35,000 clones, approximately 92% seen once. Germline assignment: CDR1 MGHDK and CDR2 SYGVNS. The CDR3 extends over 14 amino acids. The V end was cut by 1 base, the J end by 4 bases, with 8 bases between. The sequences come from CD4+ T cells from peripheral blood mononuclear cells, collected in the third trimester of pregnancy. The clonotype originates from a female donor with multiple sclerosis, enrolled in a pregnancy study. The chain combines TRBV25-1 with TRBJ1-5; possibly TRBD1 for D (6 bases). CDR3 region: CASSEWGQNQPQHF. The CDR3 bases are TGTGCCAGCAGTGAATGGGGGCAGAATCAGCCCCAGCATTTT.